Shown below are 30 T cell receptor beta chains from a single sample sequenced in a study of regulatory T cells in long-lasting Graves disease. As to time point: newly diagnosed GD, antithyroid drugs for less than 3 months. RNA from PBMCs was the source of the TCR library. Construction of the TCR beta libraries employed iRepertoire HTBI primers in conjunction with Arm-PCR of CDR3 regions. TCRdb reprocessed the multiplex PCR reads via MiXCR and lists one record per CDR3 protein. The sample includes 360,000 or so distinct CDR3 sequences, about 12% of them seen just once. These sequences were also reported in another study, on T cells in Graves' hyperthyroidism and ophthalmopathy.

Here the sequenced sample was peripheral blood mononuclear cells (PBMCs), taken at new diagnosis, from a patient treated with antithyroid drugs. All receptors come from a woman between 18 and 30 years old with Graves disease.

This clonotype has at least ten counts. This rearrangement joins TRBV7-9 to TRBJ1-1; D uncertain. Between the trimmed V and J ends, which lost 1 base and 0 bases, there was a span of 9 bases. In germline, CDR1 is SEHNR, CDR2 FQNEAQ (reference sequence). This CDR3 region has 15 residues. The CDR3 loop is CASSLGTLMNTEAFF. The DNA of the CDR3 is TGTGCCAGCAGCTTAGGCACTCTTATGAACACTGAAGCTTTCTTT.

This clonotype occurred a few times. CDR3 loop: CASSYPARRHYGYTF. CDR3 nucleotides: TGTGCCAGCAGTTACCCCGCCCGAAGGCACTATGGCTACACCTTC. The chain uses TRBV6-2 or TRBV6-3 and TRBJ1-2; D is unresolved. Germline V gene lookup returns CDR1 MNHEY and CDR2 SVGEGT. The germline V and J ends were trimmed by 2 bases and 3 bases, with 13 bases remaining between them. CDR3 length: 15 residues.

This clonotype was counted many times. The chain links TRBV20-1 to TRBJ1-1, with D uncertain. The germline gives CDR1 DFQATT, CDR2 SNEGSKA (reference sequence). The CDR3 covers 15 residues. Deletions cut 0 bases from V and 6 bases from J, with 17 bases between. The CDR3 nucleotides read TGCAGTGCTAGAGATATCACCGAAGGTTACGCTGAAGCTTTCTTT. This encodes CSARDITEGYAEAFF.

Many counts were recorded for this clonotype. This rearrangement joins TRBV2 to TRBJ1-5; D unclear. CDR1 and CDR2 (germline): SNHLY, FYNNEI. V was shortened by 3 bases and J by 0 bases, with 9 bases between the two germline ends. The CDR3 spans 15 residues. In nucleotides, the CDR3 is TGTGCCAGCAGTGACTACGGGTCTAGCAATCAGCCCCAGCATTTT. It is translated as CASSDYGSSNQPQHF.

This clonotype was seen at least ten times. The DNA for the CDR3 is TGTGCCAGCAGCAGGGTAGGGTCGAACAATGAGCAGTTCTTC. Protein product: CASSRVGSNNEQFF. This chain uses TRBV3-1 with TRBJ2-1, with D unresolved. CDR1 and CDR2 (germline): LGHDT, YNNKEL (reference sequence). The CDR3 extends over 14 amino acids. Trimming pared 5 bases from V and 5 bases from J, leaving 13 bases between.

This clonotype was detected ten times or more. This rearrangement joins TRBV5-1 to TRBJ2-1; D call uncertain. Germline CDR1 and CDR2: SGHRS and YFSETQ. V was trimmed by 2 bases and J by 1 base, leaving 13 bases between them. This CDR3 is built from 16 residues. CDR3 DNA: TGCGCCAGCAGCTTTCCGCCAGAGCCGTCCTACAATGAGCAGTTCTTC. Its translation: CASSFPPEPSYNEQFF.

J is TRBJ2-7 and V is TRBV20-1, with 13 bases fitting TRBD2. Germline CDR1 and CDR2: DFQATT and SNEGSKA (reference sequence). This CDR3 has 18 amino acids. V dropped 6 bases and J dropped 5; count of bases not matched to a gene: 19. This CDR3 reads CSAPGPGTSGKRVHEQYF. DNA for the CDR3: TGCAGTGCCCCAGGGCCAGGGACTAGCGGGAAGAGGGTCCACGAGCAGTACTTC.

This clonotype was recorded at least ten times. This chain uses TRBV29-1 with TRBJ2-1; D is unresolved. V was trimmed by 4 bases and J by 7 bases, leaving 17 bases between them. Germline CDR1 and CDR2: SQVTM and ANQGSEA. This CDR3 is 14 amino acids long. The CDR3 protein is CSVGWVMGSNEQFF. The CDR3 DNA follows: TGCAGCGTTGGATGGGTTATGGGTTCGAATGAGCAGTTCTTC.

This clonotype has at least ten counts. In DNA, the CDR3 is TGCAGCGCCAGCGGGCCCCGTTCCGACAGGGGGCTCGGGACCAATGAGCAGTTCTTC. Translating gives CSASGPRSDRGLGTNEQFF. The J gene is TRBJ2-1, the V gene TRBV29-1, with 10 bases identical to TRBD1. This CDR3 has 19 amino acids. Per germline, CDR1 SQVTM and CDR2 ANQGSEA. The junction had 24 bases not matched to a gene; V was cut back by 7 bases and J by 6 bases.

About this clonotype: A much larger clonotype is one base distant, so this may be a read error. The V call is TRBV19, the J call TRBJ1-1; D possibly corresponds to TRBD1 (6 bases). The CDR3 is made up of 16 amino acids. Per the germline V gene, CDR1 is LNHDA and CDR2 is SQIVND (reference sequence). CDR3 sequence: CASSPYRAFEGTESFF. The CDR3 coding sequence is TGTGCCAGTAGTCCATACAGGGCCTTCGAGGGCACTGAATCTTTCTTT.

This clonotype showed up just a few times. V and J are TRBV29-1 and TRBJ1-3; D not certain. Germline V gives CDR1 SQVTM, CDR2 ANQGSEA. Trimming took 4 bases from V and 0 from J, leaving 4 bases between them. This CDR3 comprises 12 residues. The CDR3 reads CSVVDSGNTIYF. CDR3 nucleotides: TGCAGCGTTGTGGACTCTGGAAACACCATATATTTT.

This clonotype was recorded many times. This chain uses TRBV12-3 or TRBV12-4 with TRBJ1-1, with D tentatively TRBD1 (6 bases). V shed 6 bases and J shed 5 bases, with 13 bases lying between them. The CDR3 length is 13 residues. The CDR3 DNA reads TGTGCCAGCAGCCTACAGGGTTTTACTGAAGCTTTCTTT. Amino acids: CASSLQGFTEAFF.

This clonotype was recorded at least ten times. CDR3 bases: TGTGCCAGCAGCTTAGGGACCTCGCGGGAGCAGTACGTC. Amino acid sequence: CASSLGTSREQYV. The chain uses TRBV13 and TRBJ2-7, with no clear D. Deletions cut 0 bases from V and 7 bases from J, with 10 bases between. In germline, CDR1 is PRHDT, CDR2 FYEKMQ (reference sequence). The CDR3 sequence is 13 residues long.

There are many counts of this clonotype. V is TRBV18 and J is TRBJ1-2; 9 bases line up with TRBD1. Germline-derived CDR1 and CDR2 are KGHSH and LQKENI. With 3 bases clipped from V and 7 bases from J, the junction kept 6 bases outside the gene matches. This CDR3 contains 14 residues. The CDR3 bases are TGTGCCAGCTCACCCTGGGACAGGGAAGGTGGCTACACCTTC. It encodes CASSPWDREGGYTF. The full variable domain, completed using reference TRBV18 and TRBJ1-2, is NAGVMQNPRHLVRRRGQEARLRCSPMKGHSHVYWYRQLPEEGLKFMVYLQKENIIDESGMPKERFSAEFPKEGPSILRIQQVVRGDSAAYFCASSPWDREGGYTFGSGTRLTVV.

This clonotype has only a few counts. Germline is not matched at one junction end, which may reflect a read error. The chain employs TRBV28 and TRBJ1-3; D is uncertain. The CDR3 loop spans 19 amino acids. CDR1 and CDR2 (germline): MDHEN, SYDVKM. CDR3 loop: CASSLFVGDTFNPGDTIYF. The CDR3 DNA reads TGTGCCAGCAGTTTATTTGTGGGAGATACTTTTAATCCTGGAGACACCATATATTTT.

The sample holds a few counts of this clonotype. The chain couples TRBV7-2 to TRBJ1-6, with 7 bases fitting TRBD1. With 4 bases clipped from V and 6 bases from J, the junction kept 6 bases outside the gene matches. The CDR3 length is 15 residues. Germline V gene sequence: CDR1 SGHTA, CDR2 FQGNSA. The CDR3 loop is CASSYIRQGNSPLHF. The CDR3 DNA follows: TGTGCCAGCAGCTACATCAGACAGGGTAATTCACCCCTCCACTTT.

This clonotype was picked up a small number of times. The chain is built from TRBV6-1 and TRBJ2-1, with D perhaps TRBD1 (6 bases). The length of the CDR3 is 16 residues. Germline CDR1 is MNHNS and CDR2 is SASEGT. V was trimmed by 7 bases and J by 0 bases, leaving 16 bases between them. CDR3 coding DNA: TGTGCCAGCACGCCTCGTCCAGGGGCCTCCTACAATGAGCAGTTCTTC. Its protein product is CASTPRPGASYNEQFF.

This clonotype was observed at least ten times. The chain carries TRBV28 and TRBJ2-7; D may be TRBD1 or TRBD2 (7 bases each). Trimming took off 1 base at V and 2 bases at J, with 15 bases between the two ends. The CDR3 spans 16 residues. Germline V lookup: CDR1 MDHEN, CDR2 SYDVKM. Here the CDR3 reads CASSLSAGGAPYEQYF. The DNA for the CDR3 is TGTGCCAGCAGTTTATCTGCAGGGGGGGCTCCCTACGAGCAGTACTTC.

This clonotype has just a few counts. The chain employs TRBV5-1 and TRBJ1-1; tentative D call: TRBD1 (6 bases). Germline V gives CDR1 SGHRS, CDR2 YFSETQ. The CDR3 totals 16 residues. V lost 0 bases and J 1 base, leaving 13 bases between the germline ends. CDR3 region: CASSLDEQGWNTEAFF. CDR3 DNA: TGCGCCAGCAGCTTGGATGAGCAGGGGTGGAACACTGAAGCTTTCTTT.

The sample holds many counts of this clonotype. The chain's CDR3 is CSAPGLAVYEQYF. The CDR3 DNA reads as TGCAGTGCGCCGGGACTAGCGGTATACGAGCAGTACTTC. This chain connects TRBV20-1 to TRBJ2-7; TRBD2 aligns across 11 bases. The ends lost 6 bases at V and 4 bases at J; junction bases unmatched: 5. CDR1 is DFQATT, CDR2 SNEGSKA, per germline (reference sequence). CDR3 length: 13 amino acids.

Notes on this clonotype: A read error is possible here, since a much larger clone lies one base away. The V and J genes are TRBV2 and TRBJ2-7; D is unresolved. CDR1 SNHLY and CDR2 FYNNEI come from the germline V gene. The ends were cut back, 9 bases at V and 0 bases at J, with 15 bases in the middle. The CDR3 covers 14 residues. CDR3 amino acids: CASSPRTGSYEQYF. The CDR3, as DNA: TGTGCCAGTAGTCCAAGGACGGGCTCCTACGAGCAGTACTTC.

This clonotype showed up many times. The genes are TRBV27 and TRBJ1-1, with a possible D match to TRBD1 (6 bases). The CDR3 extends over 14 amino acids. Germline CDR1 is MNHEY and CDR2 is SMNVEV (reference sequence). Deletions cut 3 bases from V and 6 bases from J, with 14 bases between. The CDR3: CASSFRQGSSEAFF. CDR3 DNA: TGTGCCAGCAGTTTTCGTCAGGGGAGTTCTGAAGCTTTCTTT.

This clonotype came up a few times. The chain is built from TRBV7-2 and TRBJ2-1, with D possibly TRBD2 on 6 matching bases. CDR3 length equals 15 residues. Trimming removed 5 bases from V and 7 bases from J, with 18 bases in between. CDR1 and CDR2 from the germline V gene are SGHTA and FQGNSA. CDR3 sequence (DNA): TGTGCCAGCAGCCTACTGGGGGGAAGTCGGAATGAGCAGTTCTTC. This gives the protein CASSLLGGSRNEQFF.

This clonotype appeared many times. The chain couples TRBV6-1 to TRBJ1-2; D call uncertain. Trimming took off 6 bases at V and 0 bases at J, with 5 bases between the two ends. CDR3 length: 12 residues. Germline-derived CDR1 and CDR2 are MNHNS and SASEGT. CDR3: CASRHANYGYTF. The DNA of the CDR3 is TGTGCCAGCAGACACGCTAACTATGGCTACACCTTC.

Concerning this clonotype: Mismatch with germline at one junction end may stem from a read error. The V call is TRBV28, the J call TRBJ2-7; possibly TRBD2 for D (6 bases). The CDR3 length is 15 residues. The V gene's germline CDR1 is MDHEN and CDR2 SYDVKM. In DNA form, the CDR3 reads TGTGCCACCAGTGATTCGGGGACTCGACCCTACGAGCAGTACTTC. Translation: CATSDSGTRPYEQYF.

The sample holds many counts of this clonotype. V is TRBV13 and J is TRBJ1-1; 7 positions match TRBD1. V dropped 0 bases and J dropped 1; count of bases not matched to a gene: 5. From germline, CDR1 is PRHDT and CDR2 FYEKMQ (reference sequence). This CDR3 is 16 amino acids long. The CDR3 coding sequence is TGTGCCAGCAGCTTAGGCGGACAGGCTCAGAACACTGAAGCTTTCTTT. It is translated as CASSLGGQAQNTEAFF. Complete variable domain (other parts from reference TRBV13 and TRBJ1-1): AAGVIQSPRHLIKEKRETATLKCYPIPRHDTVYWYQQGPGQDPQFLISFYEKMQSDKGSIPDRFSAQQFSDYHSELNMSSLELGDSALYFCASSLGGQAQNTEAFFGQGTRLTVV.

Many counts were recorded for this clonotype. The chain employs TRBV27 and TRBJ2-1; D not certain. CDR3 length: 16 amino acids. V was trimmed by 0 bases and J by 7 bases, leaving 16 bases between them. Germline loops: CDR1 MNHEY, CDR2 SMNVEV (reference sequence). The CDR3 spells CASSLSKPAPWNEQFF. The CDR3 region has the DNA TGTGCCAGCAGTTTATCGAAACCCGCACCTTGGAATGAGCAGTTCTTC.

This clonotype appeared many times. The V call is TRBV5-1, the J call TRBJ2-7; D not certain. The CDR3 spans 15 residues. Germline CDR1 SGHRS, CDR2 YFSETQ. V was cut by 0 bases and J by 0 bases, with 10 bases left in between. The CDR3 DNA follows: TGCGCCAGCAGCTTGGTTGCGGATCTCTCCTACGAGCAGTACTTC. This sequence encodes CASSLVADLSYEQYF.

This clonotype was observed many times. The chain couples TRBV20-1 to TRBJ2-1, with 9 positions matching TRBD2. The CDR3 loop spans 13 amino acids. Germline CDR1 reads DFQATT; CDR2 reads SNEGSKA (reference sequence). The junction had 9 bases not matched to a gene; V was cut back by 3 bases and J by 12 bases. CDR3 nucleotide sequence: TGCAGTGCTAGTTCAGCCGCGGGAGGGTGGCAGTTCTTC. This translates into CSASSAAGGWQFF.

The table lists this clonotype with a few counts. V usage is TRBV19 and J usage is TRBJ2-2, with 8 bases matching TRBD1. CDR3 length equals 15 residues. Germline trimming cut 10 bases from V and 5 bases from J; bases unmatched to any gene: 12. Germline lookup yields CDR1 LNHDA and CDR2 SQIVND (reference sequence). CDR3: CATPRPDRATGELFF. The CDR3 coding sequence is TGTGCCACTCCCCGCCCGGACAGGGCAACCGGGGAGCTGTTTTTT.